These T cell receptor beta chains were read from a single sample in a study of blood T cell repertoires in COVID-19. The table came from immunoSEQ multiplex PCR; TCRdb's copy has only in-frame clones and leaves some out. The sample records about 350,000 clones, 87% being singletons. The sequencing input was PBMCs or T cells enriched from blood (not recorded which). The receptors shown here come from a woman in her 30s who had recovered from COVID-19. The CDR3 runs from the conserved cysteine through the conserved F or W. D genes are given only for firm matches. Clone size is not always given. Where it is, it says once, few, many or a class for expanded clones.

>TRBJ2-5|NA|NA|TRBV15
CATSRDAGGQETQYF
TGTGCCACCAGCAGAGATGCTGGCGGCCAAGAGACCCAGTACTTC
>TRBJ1-5|TRBD1|NA|TRBV5-8
CASSGRTGDQPQHF
TGTGCCAGCAGCGGACGGACAGGGGATCAGCCCCAGCATTTT
>TRBJ2-7|TRBD1|NA|TRBV10-3
CAISEGTGVGEQYF
TGTGCCATCAGTGAAGGGACAGGGGTTGGGGAGCAGTACTTC
>TRBJ1-3|NA|NA|TRBV24-1
CATSDLPNSGNTIYF
TGTGCCACCAGTGATTTGCCAAACTCTGGAAACACCATATATTTT
>TRBJ1-6|TRBD1|NA|TRBV5-5
CASSFRQGGKSSYNSPLHF
TGTGCCAGCAGCTTTCGACAGGGGGGCAAGAGCTCCTATAATTCACCCCTCCACTTT
>TRBJ1-2|NA|NA|TRBV15
CATSRGAQGRFNYGYTF
TGTGCCACCAGCAGAGGGGCACAGGGACGATTTAACTATGGCTACACCTTC
>TRBJ1-1|NA|NA|TRBV6-1
CASSEAGVGLGNTEAFF
TGTGCCAGCAGTGAAGCGGGAGTGGGATTGGGGAACACTGAAGCTTTCTTT
>TRBJ2-7|NA|NA|TRBV14
CASSHIPDEQYF
TGTGCCAGCAGCCATATCCCCGACGAGCAGTACTTC
>TRBJ2-3|TRBD1|NA|TRBV18
CASSPRPGGADTQYF
TGTGCCAGCTCACCACGGCCAGGGGGAGCAGATACGCAGTATTTT
>TRBJ2-3|NA|once|TRBV11-2
CASSFAGRGPPLTDTQYF
TGTGCCAGCAGCTTCGCGGGGCGGGGGCCCCCGCTCACAGATACGCAGTATTTT
>TRBJ1-2|TRBD1|few|TRBV11-2
CASSLRDRGYGYTF
TGTGCCAGCAGCTTGAGGGACAGGGGATATGGCTACACCTTC
>TRBJ1-6|TRBD1|NA|TRBV18
CASSPYNLGQGKSSYNSPLHF
TGTGCCAGCTCACCATATAACCTTGGACAGGGGAAGAGCTCCTATAATTCACCCCTCCACTTT